The 4 T cell receptor beta chains given below trace back to one sample, sequenced in a study of PD-L1 blockade in urothelial cancer. The time point was: peripheral blood 6 weeks after treatment start. The protocol was immunoSEQ multiplex PCR, while the TCRdb copy is restricted to in-frame clones and leaves out a portion. Among about 120,000 clones, 86% were seen once, and the ten largest hold approximately 2.4%. The sample here was PBMCs, taken around atezolizumab (anti-PD-L1) treatment. The receptors were gathered from a man in his forties or fifties with urothelial cancer.

This chain uses TRBV15 with TRBJ2-5, with 13 bases that match TRBD2. V shed 4 bases and J 7 bases; nucleotides not matched to a gene: 9. The length of the CDR3 is 16 residues. Germline assignment: CDR1 LNHNV and CDR2 YYDKDF (reference sequence). In DNA, the CDR3 is TGTGCCACCAGCAAGGGACTAGCGGGACCTGCAGGGACCCAGTACTTC. Its protein is CATSKGLAGPAGTQYF. Using reference TRBV15 and TRBJ2-5 for the parts outside the CDR3, the full variable domain is DAMVIQNPRYQVTQFGKPVTLSCSQTLNHNVMYWYQQKSSQAPKLLFHYYDKDFNNEADTPDNFQSRRPNTSFCFLDIRSPGLGDTAMYLCATSKGLAGPAGTQYFGPGTRLLVL.

CDR3 loop: CASSRGQGQYF. The CDR3 coding sequence is TGTGCCAGCAGCCGGGGACAGGGGCAGTACTTC. The genes are TRBV6-5 and TRBJ2-7, with 9 positions matching TRBD1. The CDR3 contains 11 residues. Germline CDR1 and CDR2: MNHEY and SVGAGI. With V trimmed by 6 bases and J by 9 bases, 3 bases remained unmatched.

This sequence joins TRBV12-5 and TRBJ2-2; no reliable D call. The CDR3 loop spans 15 amino acids. Deletions cut 0 bases from V and 5 bases from J, with 10 bases between. The V gene's germline CDR1 is LGHNT and CDR2 FRNRAP. The CDR3 DNA reads TGTGCTAGTGGTTTGGTAACGGGTGGGACCGGGGAGCTGTTTTTT. It encodes CASGLVTGGTGELFF.

The chain couples TRBV7-3 to TRBJ2-3; 8 positions agree with TRBD2. The CDR3 has 15 amino acids. Looked up from germline, CDR1 is SGHTA and CDR2 is FQGTGA. Trimming at V came to 5 bases and at J to 2 bases, leaving 6 bases not matched to a gene. The CDR3 region is CASSQSGRITDTQYF. In DNA, the CDR3 is TGTGCCAGCAGCCAAAGCGGGAGAATCACAGATACGCAGTATTTT.